A single sample is the source of the 27 T cell receptor beta chains below, sequenced in a study of blood T cell repertoires in COVID-19. Produced via immunoSEQ multiplex PCR; TCRdb's table is partial and in-frame only. The sample yields about 260,000 clones, approximately 85% seen once. Sequencing input: peripheral blood. These receptors all stem from a human donor in a cohort sampled during active COVID-19.

This sequence joins TRBV29-1 and TRBJ2-1, with TRBD2 matching over 9 bases. With V trimmed by 1 base and J by 3 bases, 10 bases remained unmatched. Germline loops: CDR1 SQVTM, CDR2 ANQGSEA. This CDR3 contains 17 residues. The DNA for the CDR3 is TGCAGCGTTGAAGGGATTCTAGCGGGACCTTTCTACAATGAGCAGTTCTTC. It is translated as CSVEGILAGPFYNEQFF.

The rearrangement links TRBV28 to TRBJ1-5; TRBD1 might be the D (6 bases). The CDR3 extends over 13 amino acids. V was clipped by 11 bases and J by 0 bases, with 11 bases between them. Germline-derived CDR1 and CDR2 are MDHEN and SYDVKM. The CDR3 DNA sequence: TGTGCCGGGAACAGGGATAGCAATCAGCCCCAGCATTTT. Encoded protein: CAGNRDSNQPQHF.

The chain has TRBV2 and TRBJ1-2; 7 bases match TRBD1. V lost 6 bases and J lost 4; bases outside the gene matches: 5. CDR3 length: 13 amino acids. Germline lookup yields CDR1 SNHLY and CDR2 FYNNEI. In nucleotides, the CDR3 is TGTGCCAGCAGCTCCGGGACAGTCTATGGCTACACCTTC. It is translated as CASSSGTVYGYTF. Supplemented by reference TRBV2 and TRBJ1-2, the full variable domain reads EPEVTQTPSHQVTQMGQEVILRCVPISNHLYFYWYRQILGQKVEFLVSFYNNEISEKSEIFDDQFSVERPDGSNFTLKIRSTKLEDSAMYFCASSSGTVYGYTFGSGTRLTVV.

V and J are TRBV4-3 and TRBJ2-1; D remains ambiguous. V lost 1 base and J lost 1, with 14 bases in between. CDR1 and CDR2 from the germline V gene are LGHNA and YSLEER. The CDR3 runs 17 residues. The DNA of the CDR3 is TGCGCCAGCAGCCAAGTAGCACTCAAAGATTCCTACAATGAGCAGTTCTTC. Translated: CASSQVALKDSYNEQFF.

The rearrangement joins TRBV19 to TRBJ1-4; D is ambiguous. Germline CDR1 and CDR2: LNHDA and SQIVND (reference sequence). V dropped 5 bases and J dropped 3 bases, with 16 bases sitting between them. The length of the CDR3 is 16 residues. The CDR3 loop reads CASSELRMKANEKLFF. In nucleotides, the CDR3 is TGTGCCAGTAGTGAACTGAGGATGAAAGCTAATGAAAAACTGTTTTTT. The full variable domain, completed using reference TRBV19 and TRBJ1-4, is DGGITQSPKYLFRKEGQNVTLSCEQNLNHDAMYWYRQDPGQGLRLIYYSQIVNDFQKGDIAEGYSVSREKKESFPLTVTSAQKNPTAFYLCASSELRMKANEKLFFGSGTQLSVL.

The J gene is TRBJ1-2, the V gene TRBV20-1; D uncertain. The CDR3 runs to 15 residues. V dropped 3 bases and J dropped 1 base, with 15 bases sitting between them. Germline CDR1 DFQATT, CDR2 SNEGSKA (reference sequence). CDR3 in DNA: TGCAGTGCTAGTACCACGGGTCATAGTAACTATGGCTACACCTTC. Residues: CSASTTGHSNYGYTF.

This clone was recorded a few times. This chain links TRBV18 with TRBJ2-1; 9 positions match TRBD1. CDR1 and CDR2 (germline): KGHSH, LQKENI. The CDR3 is 15 residues long. V was pared by 4 bases and J by 8 bases, with 9 bases of the junction left unmatched. The CDR3: CASSRGQGDIYEQFF. As DNA, the CDR3 is TGTGCCAGCTCACGGGGACAGGGTGATATCTATGAGCAGTTCTTC.

The chain has TRBV9 and TRBJ2-1; 7 positions match TRBD1. The V gene end was trimmed by 2 bases and the J gene end by 6 bases; junction bases not matched to a gene: 14. In germline, CDR1 is SGDLS, CDR2 YYNGEE. CDR3 length: 17 residues. The CDR3 DNA reads TGTGCCAGCAGCGTGTGGGACAGTCAGGAGTCTAGCAATGAGCAGTTCTTC. Residues: CASSVWDSQESSNEQFF.

The rearrangement joins TRBV7-2 to TRBJ1-3; D uncertain. Germline V gives CDR1 SGHTA, CDR2 FQGNSA. The CDR3 runs to 15 residues. The V and J ends lost 4 bases and 4 bases respectively, with 14 bases between them. The CDR3 protein is CASSSRRVQGNTIYF. CDR3 nucleotide sequence: TGTGCCAGCAGCTCCCGGAGGGTCCAAGGAAACACCATATATTTT.

In its sample, this clone was seen many times. V and J are TRBV6-2 or TRBV6-3 and TRBJ2-1; perhaps TRBD2 as D (5 bases). The germline CDR1 and CDR2 sequences are MNHEY and SVGEGT. Between the trimmed V and J ends, which lost 0 bases and 9 bases, there was a span of 9 bases. This CDR3 spans 13 amino acids. The CDR3 loop reads CASSYSPSLEQFF. CDR3 nucleotides: TGTGCCAGCAGTTACTCGCCTAGCCTTGAGCAGTTCTTC.

The chain uses TRBV27 and TRBJ2-7; TRBD2 matches at 12 bases. The ends lost 1 base at V and 4 bases at J; junction bases unmatched: 8. From germline, CDR1 is MNHEY and CDR2 SMNVEV (reference sequence). The CDR3 extends over 17 amino acids. In DNA, the CDR3 is TGTGCCAGCAGTTTATTTTCTAGCGGGAGGGCTGAATACGAGCAGTACTTC. The encoded protein is CASSLFSSGRAEYEQYF.

The J gene is TRBJ1-1, the V gene TRBV20-1; D is unresolved. Trimming pared 3 bases from V and 0 bases from J, leaving 11 bases between. CDR1 and CDR2 from the germline V gene are DFQATT and SNEGSKA (reference sequence). CDR3 length: 14 amino acids. The CDR3 nucleotides are TGCAGTGCTAGTGTTGCGGTGATGAACACTGAAGCTTTCTTT. It specifies CSASVAVMNTEAFF.

The rearrangement uses TRBV28 and TRBJ1-2, with 7 bases identical to TRBD1. The junction had 19 bases not matched to a gene; V was cut back by 6 bases and J by 6 bases. This CDR3 contains 17 residues. Germline CDR1 MDHEN, CDR2 SYDVKM. CDR3 sequence reads: CASSIETGQSNWDGYTF. As DNA, the CDR3 is TGTGCCAGCAGCATTGAGACGGGACAGAGTAATTGGGATGGCTACACCTTC.

Here the CDR3 DNA reads TGTGCCAGTAGTCCCCCGGGGAGCTCCTACGAGCAGTACTTC. Translation gives CASSPPGSSYEQYF. The rearrangement joins TRBV19 to TRBJ2-7; TRBD2 might be the D (5 bases). Germline assignment: CDR1 LNHDA and CDR2 SQIVND (reference sequence). V lost 5 bases to trimming and J lost 0 bases, with 11 bases between them. The CDR3 is 14 amino acids.

V gene TRBV19 combines with J gene TRBJ1-2, with D uncertain. The CDR3 has 14 residues. Trimming stripped 9 bases from V and 2 bases from J, with 16 bases between. Per germline, CDR1 LNHDA and CDR2 SQIVND (reference sequence). The CDR3 region is CASRSRVLNYGYTF. The DNA of the CDR3 is TGTGCCAGCAGGTCGAGGGTCCTCAACTATGGCTACACCTTC.

V gene TRBV27 combines with J gene TRBJ2-7, with 7 bases fitting TRBD1. The CDR3 is 15 residues long. CDR1 is MNHEY, CDR2 SMNVEV, per germline (reference sequence). Trimming at V came to 4 bases and at J to 2 bases, leaving 8 bases not matched to a gene. Written as DNA, the CDR3 is TGTGCCAGCAGTTACCGGGACAGTGGAGCCTACGAGCAGTACTTC. Its protein product is CASSYRDSGAYEQYF.

This clone came up once. J is TRBJ2-1 and V is TRBV27; possibly TRBD2 for D (6 bases). With 6 bases removed from V and 0 bases from J, the gap between germline ends came to 12 bases. The germline gives CDR1 MNHEY, CDR2 SMNVEV (reference sequence). The CDR3 loop spans 15 amino acids. The CDR3 DNA reads as TGTGCCAGCAGCCGCCGGGGGTCCTCCTACAATGAGCAGTTCTTC. Translating gives CASSRRGSSYNEQFF.

V is TRBV30 and J is TRBJ1-1, with a possible D match to TRBD1 (6 bases). Trimming stripped 3 bases from V and 1 base from J, with 9 bases between. The CDR3 contains 13 residues. Per the germline V gene, CDR1 is GTSNPN and CDR2 is SVGIG (reference sequence). As DNA, the CDR3 is TGTGCCTGGAGCGGACAGACGAACACTGAAGCTTTCTTT. Encoded protein: CAWSGQTNTEAFF. The complete variable domain, with remaining parts taken from reference TRBV30 and TRBJ1-1, reads SQTIHQWPATLVQPVGSPLSLECTVEGTSNPNLYWYRQAAGRGLQLLFYSVGIGQISSEVPQNLSASRPQDRQFILSSKKLLLSDSGFYLCAWSGQTNTEAFFGQGTRLTVV.

The chain recombines TRBV9 with TRBJ2-7, with 11 bases identical to TRBD2. The CDR3 extends over 14 amino acids. V dropped 3 bases and J dropped 6; count of bases not matched to a gene: 5. From germline, CDR1 is SGDLS and CDR2 YYNGEE. CDR3 nucleotides: TGTGCCAGCAGCGGGACTAGCGGGTTCCTCGAGCAGTACTTC. Its protein product is CASSGTSGFLEQYF. Supplemented by reference TRBV9 and TRBJ2-7, the full variable domain reads DSGVTQTPKHLITATGQRVTLRCSPRSGDLSVYWYQQSLDQGLQFLIQYYNGEERAKGNILERFSAQQFPDLHSELNLSSLELGDSALYFCASSGTSGFLEQYFGPGTRLTVT.

This sequence joins TRBV30 and TRBJ1-1; D gene uncertain. Germline CDR1 and CDR2: GTSNPN and SVGIG (reference sequence). The V gene lost 0 bases and the J gene lost 7 bases, with 12 bases spanning the gap. The CDR3 extends over 13 amino acids. CDR3 DNA: TGTGCCTGGAGTGTACGGCAGGCCGGTGAAGCTTTCTTT. Translation: CAWSVRQAGEAFF.

V is TRBV6-2 or TRBV6-3 and J is TRBJ1-5; 8 nucleotides line up with TRBD1. This CDR3 has 14 amino acids. CDR1 is MNHEY and CDR2 is SVGEGT in the germline V gene. The V gene end was trimmed by 6 bases and the J gene end by 7 bases; junction bases not matched to a gene: 8. The CDR3 DNA follows: TGTGCCAGCAGCCGGACAGGGTTAGGACAGCCCCAGCATTTT. It specifies CASSRTGLGQPQHF.

V is TRBV5-6 and J is TRBJ2-7; 9 bases agree with TRBD2. Per the germline V gene, CDR1 is SGHDT and CDR2 is YYEEEE. The CDR3 runs 14 residues. V shed 4 bases, J shed 6 bases, and the junction held 8 bases outside the gene matches. The chain's CDR3 is CASSGLAGAIEQYF. As DNA, the CDR3 is TGTGCCAGCAGCGGCTTAGCGGGAGCAATCGAGCAGTACTTC. Supplemented by reference TRBV5-6 and TRBJ2-7, the full variable domain reads DAGVTQSPTHLIKTRGQQVTLRCSPKSGHDTVSWYQQALGQGPQFIFQYYEEEERQRGNFPDRFSGHQFPNYSSELNVNALLLGDSALYLCASSGLAGAIEQYFGPGTRLTVT.

The chain uses TRBV7-9 and TRBJ2-3; 10 positions match TRBD2. The CDR3 is made up of 15 amino acids. The ends lost 5 bases at V and 1 base at J; junction bases unmatched: 3. The germline V gene encodes CDR1 SEHNR and CDR2 FQNEAQ (reference sequence). The CDR3 reads CASSPGTSGTDTQYF. CDR3 DNA sequence: TGTGCCAGCAGCCCCGGGACTAGCGGCACAGATACGCAGTATTTT.

This chain connects TRBV4-1 to TRBJ2-7; 8 bases align to TRBD1. The CDR3 loop spans 17 amino acids. V shed 0 bases and J 2 bases; nucleotides not matched to a gene: 9. Germline V lookup: CDR1 MGHRA, CDR2 YSYEKL. The CDR3 DNA sequence: TGCGCCAGCAGCCAAGAAAGGCAGGGGGCGATTCCCTACGAGCAGTACTTC. Protein: CASSQERQGAIPYEQYF.

CDR3 sequence (DNA): TGCGCCAGCAGCCAAGATGATATAGGCAGGGGGGCAAGCTCCTATAATTCACCCCTCCACTTT. Its protein product is CASSQDDIGRGASSYNSPLHF. This rearrangement joins TRBV4-3 to TRBJ1-6; 7 bases agree with TRBD1. The length of the CDR3 is 21 residues. The V gene end was trimmed by 0 bases and the J gene end by 0 bases; junction bases not matched to a gene: 14. Germline CDR1 LGHNA, CDR2 YSLEER.

The J gene is TRBJ1-1, the V gene TRBV6-2 or TRBV6-3; possible D gene TRBD1, 5 bases. From germline, CDR1 is MNHEY and CDR2 SVGEGT. The CDR3 spans 14 residues. V lost 4 bases and J 0 bases, leaving 9 bases between the germline ends. The CDR3 reads CASSWTTVNTEAFF. CDR3 nucleotide sequence: TGTGCCAGCAGTTGGACGACAGTGAACACTGAAGCTTTCTTT.

This chain joins TRBV28 and TRBJ1-1; 9 positions match TRBD1. The germline V gene has CDR1 MDHEN and CDR2 SYDVKM. J lost 1 base, V lost 5 bases, and 5 bases had no gene match. CDR3 length: 15 residues. DNA of the CDR3: TGTGCCAGCAGTGGACCGGGACAGGGGAACACTGAAGCTTTCTTT. Protein product: CASSGPGQGNTEAFF.